This TCR beta chain emerged from a study of blood T cell repertoires in COVID-19. On the study more broadly: The study drew acute and convalescent COVID-19 samples from the United States, Italy and Spain. In each case, the material was cDNA or gDNA derived from T cells, B-cell-depleted T cells, or PBMCs.

Germline values: CDR1 ENHRY, CDR2 SYGVKD. The V gene end was trimmed by 0 bases and the J gene end by 5 bases; junction bases not matched to a gene: 1. The CDR3 has 15 residues. Original processing notes: Nucleated cell counts were estimated from reference gene primer amplification. Produced via immunoSEQ multiplex PCR; TCRdb's table is partial and in-frame only. V and J calls plus clone size are reproduced from that table; the DNA served to infer D and trimming. The repertoire has tens of thousands of clones, around 80% of them found once; the top ten carry around 27%. The sequence was obtained from a man in his sixties with active or convalescent COVID-19. The rearrangement joins TRBV10-3 to TRBJ2-1; TRBD2 agrees at 10 bases. Input material: peripheral blood. In DNA, the CDR3 is TGTGCCATCAGTGAGTCGCTAGCGGGGGACAATGAGCAGTTCTTC. Translated, it gives CAISESLAGDNEQFF.